The 5 T cell receptor beta chains listed next were all sequenced from one sample in a study of spatial heterogeneity in lung cancer. Time point described: sample taken at primary tumor resection. Material for sequencing was whole RNA from tumor, nontumor lung or frozen PBMC, left unsorted. TCRdb itself ran the 5' RACE reads through MiXCR, one entry per CDR3 protein. Among 7,200 or so distinct CDR3 sequences listed, less than 5% were seen once. This specimen was normal lung tissue next to the tumor, taken at surgery. These receptors all stem from a female donor with early-stage non-small cell lung cancer.

In its sample, this clonotype ranks as medium-sized. This beta chain slipped into a library made for alpha chains as a stray read, so its size is not meaningful. The chain uses TRBV4-3 and TRBJ2-2; tentatively, D is TRBD1 (6 bases). The V gene lost 5 bases and the J gene lost 0 bases, with 13 bases spanning the gap. The CDR3 spans 16 residues. Germline V lookup: CDR1 LGHNA, CDR2 YSLEER. The CDR3 sequence: CASSARQAPNTGELFF. CDR3 in DNA: TGCGCCAGCAGCGCCAGACAGGCCCCGAACACCGGGGAGCTGTTTTTT.

This clonotype is labeled as medium-sized. The library was designed around alpha chains, so this beta chain is a stray read whose abundance carries little weight. The rearrangement joins TRBV29-1 to TRBJ2-3, with TRBD1 identical over 12 bases. After removal of 6 bases from V and 4 bases from J, the junction contained 5 bases not matched to a gene. The CDR3 runs 14 residues. Germline CDR1 reads SQVTM; CDR2 reads ANQGSEA. CDR3 amino acids: CSVAGTGGADTQYF. The CDR3 DNA reads as TGCAGCGTCGCCGGGACAGGGGGCGCAGATACGCAGTATTTT.

This clonotype is classed as medium-sized. Since the library was made to target alpha chains, this beta chain is a stray read and its abundance is not meaningful. DNA of the CDR3: TGCAGCGTTGAATTGGGGGGGCTGAATGGCTACACCTTC. Its translation is CSVELGGLNGYTF. V gene TRBV29-1 combines with J gene TRBJ1-2; D may be TRBD1 (6 bases). Germline V gene lookup returns CDR1 SQVTM and CDR2 ANQGSEA. This CDR3 has 13 residues. V lost 2 bases to trimming and J lost 6 bases, with 13 bases between them.

In its sample, this clonotype ranks as medium-sized. This beta chain turned up in a library designed for alpha chains; as an off-target read, its abundance says little. V and J are TRBV6-2 or TRBV6-3 and TRBJ1-1, with D possibly TRBD1 on 5 matching bases. CDR1 is MNHEY, CDR2 SVGEGT, per germline. This CDR3 has 11 amino acids. The V and J ends lost 7 bases and 4 bases respectively, with 7 bases between them. The CDR3 protein is CASIQGTEAFF. The CDR3, as DNA: TGTGCCAGCATCCAGGGCACTGAAGCTTTCTTT.

Judged by abundance, this clonotype is medium-sized (0.01 to 0.1%). This beta chain came through as a stray read in a library set up for alpha chains, and its size says little. The V and J genes are TRBV9 and TRBJ1-1, with TRBD1 identical over 7 bases. The CDR3 consists of 14 residues. V lost 4 bases, J lost 3 bases, and 6 bases stayed unmatched. Germline assignment: CDR1 SGDLS and CDR2 YYNGEE. As DNA, the CDR3 is TGTGCCAGCAGCTTTTACGACAGGGACACTGAAGCTTTCTTT. Translating gives CASSFYDRDTEAFF.